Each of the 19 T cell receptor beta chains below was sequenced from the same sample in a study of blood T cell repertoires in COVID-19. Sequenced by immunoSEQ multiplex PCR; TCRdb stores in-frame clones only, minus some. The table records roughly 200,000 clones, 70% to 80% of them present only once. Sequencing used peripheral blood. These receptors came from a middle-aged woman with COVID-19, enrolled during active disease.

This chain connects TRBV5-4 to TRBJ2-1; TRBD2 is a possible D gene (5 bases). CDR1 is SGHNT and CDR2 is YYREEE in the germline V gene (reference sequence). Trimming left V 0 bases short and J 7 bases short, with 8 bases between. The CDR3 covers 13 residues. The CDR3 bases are TGTGCCAGCAGCTTGGTGGGAGCAAATGAGCAGTTCTTC. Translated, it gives CASSLVGANEQFF.

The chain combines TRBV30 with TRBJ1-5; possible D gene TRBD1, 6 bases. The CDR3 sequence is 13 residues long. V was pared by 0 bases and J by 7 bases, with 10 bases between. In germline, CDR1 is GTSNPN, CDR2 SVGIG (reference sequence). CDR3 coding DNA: TGTGCCTGGAGTGTACAGGGCGAACAGCCCCAGCATTTT. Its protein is CAWSVQGEQPQHF.

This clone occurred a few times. CDR3 in DNA: TGTGCCAGCAGCCCAGGACAAACCATTAATTCACCCCTCCACTTT. Protein sequence: CASSPGQTINSPLHF. The rearrangement joins TRBV7-2 to TRBJ1-6; a weak D match, TRBD1 (5 bases). Germline V lookup: CDR1 SGHTA, CDR2 FQGNSA. The CDR3 has 15 residues. Trimming took 5 bases from V and 6 from J, leaving 14 bases between them.

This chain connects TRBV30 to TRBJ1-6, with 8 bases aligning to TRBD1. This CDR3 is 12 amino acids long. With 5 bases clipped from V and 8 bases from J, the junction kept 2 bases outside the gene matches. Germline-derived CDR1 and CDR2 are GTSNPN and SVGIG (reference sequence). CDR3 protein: CAWGQGYSPLHF. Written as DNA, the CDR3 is TGTGCCTGGGGACAGGGTTATTCACCCCTCCACTTT.

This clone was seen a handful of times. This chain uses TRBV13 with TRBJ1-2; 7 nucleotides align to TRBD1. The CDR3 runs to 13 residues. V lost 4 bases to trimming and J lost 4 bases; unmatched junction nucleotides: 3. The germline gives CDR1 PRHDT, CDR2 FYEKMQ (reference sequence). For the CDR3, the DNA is TGTGCCAGCAGCTGGACAGGCGTCTATGGCTACACCTTC. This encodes CASSWTGVYGYTF.

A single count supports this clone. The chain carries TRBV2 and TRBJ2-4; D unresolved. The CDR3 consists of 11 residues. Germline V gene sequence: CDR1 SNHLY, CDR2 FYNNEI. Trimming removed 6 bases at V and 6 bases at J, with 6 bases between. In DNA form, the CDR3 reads TGTGCCAGCAGGGCGGCAAACATTCAGTACTTC. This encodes CASRAANIQYF.

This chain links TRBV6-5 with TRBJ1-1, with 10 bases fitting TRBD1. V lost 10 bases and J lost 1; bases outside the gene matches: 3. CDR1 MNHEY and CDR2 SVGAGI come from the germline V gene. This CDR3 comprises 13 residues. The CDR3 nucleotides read TGTGCCACCTGGGACAGGGGGAACACTGAAGCTTTCTTT. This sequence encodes CATWDRGNTEAFF.

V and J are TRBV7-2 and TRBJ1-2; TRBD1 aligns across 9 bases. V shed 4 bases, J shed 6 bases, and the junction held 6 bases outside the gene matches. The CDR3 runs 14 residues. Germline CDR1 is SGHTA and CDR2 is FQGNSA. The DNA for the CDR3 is TGTGCCAGCAGCTACGGACAGGGGAGGGATGGCTACACCTTC. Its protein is CASSYGQGRDGYTF.

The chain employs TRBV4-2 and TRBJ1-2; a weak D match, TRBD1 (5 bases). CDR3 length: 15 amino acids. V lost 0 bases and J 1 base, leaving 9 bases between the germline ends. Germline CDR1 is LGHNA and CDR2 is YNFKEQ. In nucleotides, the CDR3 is TGTGCCAGCAGCCAAGAAGACAGTCTTAACTATGGCTACACCTTC. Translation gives CASSQEDSLNYGYTF.

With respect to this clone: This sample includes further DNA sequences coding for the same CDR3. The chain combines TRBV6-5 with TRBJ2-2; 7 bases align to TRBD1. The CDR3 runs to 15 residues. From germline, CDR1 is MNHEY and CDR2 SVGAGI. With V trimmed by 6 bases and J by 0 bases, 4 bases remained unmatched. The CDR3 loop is CASSSTGANTGELFF. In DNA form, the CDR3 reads TGTGCCAGCAGCTCCACAGGGGCGAACACCGGGGAGCTGTTTTTT.

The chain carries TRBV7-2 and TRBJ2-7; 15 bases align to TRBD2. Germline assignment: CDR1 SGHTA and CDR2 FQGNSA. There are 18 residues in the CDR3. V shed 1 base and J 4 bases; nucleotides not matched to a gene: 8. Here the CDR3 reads CASSLGILGLAGGYEQYF. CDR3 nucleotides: TGTGCCAGCAGCTTAGGTATTCTTGGACTAGCGGGAGGGTACGAGCAGTACTTC.

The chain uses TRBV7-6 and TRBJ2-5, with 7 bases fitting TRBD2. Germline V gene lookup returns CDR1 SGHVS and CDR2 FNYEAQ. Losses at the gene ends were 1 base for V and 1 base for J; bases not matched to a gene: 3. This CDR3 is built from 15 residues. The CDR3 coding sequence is TGTGCCAGCAGCTTAGGAGCGGGGTCCCAAGAGACCCAGTACTTC. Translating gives CASSLGAGSQETQYF.

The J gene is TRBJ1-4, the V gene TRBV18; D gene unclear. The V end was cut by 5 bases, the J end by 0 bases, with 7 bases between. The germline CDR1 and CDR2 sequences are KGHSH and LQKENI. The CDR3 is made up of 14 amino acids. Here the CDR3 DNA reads TGTGCCAGCTCATCGGGAACAACTAATGAAAAACTGTTTTTT. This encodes CASSSGTTNEKLFF.

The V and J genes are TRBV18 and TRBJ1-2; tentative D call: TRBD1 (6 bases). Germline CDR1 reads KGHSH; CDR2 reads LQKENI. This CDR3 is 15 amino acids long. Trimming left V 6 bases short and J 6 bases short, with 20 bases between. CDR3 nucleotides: TGTGCCAGCTCCCTGAGCGTACAGGGTGGGAATGGCTACACCTTC. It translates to CASSLSVQGGNGYTF.

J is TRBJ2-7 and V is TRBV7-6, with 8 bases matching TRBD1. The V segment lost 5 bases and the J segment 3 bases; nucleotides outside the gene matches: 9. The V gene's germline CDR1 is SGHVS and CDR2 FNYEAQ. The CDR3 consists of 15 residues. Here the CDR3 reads CASSPWTGKDYEQYF. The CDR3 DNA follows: TGTGCCAGCAGCCCCTGGACAGGGAAAGACTACGAGCAGTACTTC. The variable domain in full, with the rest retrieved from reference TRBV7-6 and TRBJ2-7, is GAGVSQSPRYKVTKRGQDVALRCDPISGHVSLYWYRQALGQGPEFLTYFNYEAQQDKSGLPNDRFSAERPEGSISTLTIQRTEQRDSAMYRCASSPWTGKDYEQYFGPGTRLTVT.

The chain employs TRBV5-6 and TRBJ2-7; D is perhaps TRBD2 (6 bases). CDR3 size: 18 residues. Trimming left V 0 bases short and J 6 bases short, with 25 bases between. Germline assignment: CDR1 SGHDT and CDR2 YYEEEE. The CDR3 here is CASSLAYDVEQWRGEQYF. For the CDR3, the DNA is TGTGCCAGCAGCTTGGCCTATGACGTTGAGCAGTGGAGGGGCGAGCAGTACTTC. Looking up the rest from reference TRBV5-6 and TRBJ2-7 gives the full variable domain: DAGVTQSPTHLIKTRGQQVTLRCSPKSGHDTVSWYQQALGQGPQFIFQYYEEEERQRGNFPDRFSGHQFPNYSSELNVNALLLGDSALYLCASSLAYDVEQWRGEQYFGPGTRLTVT.

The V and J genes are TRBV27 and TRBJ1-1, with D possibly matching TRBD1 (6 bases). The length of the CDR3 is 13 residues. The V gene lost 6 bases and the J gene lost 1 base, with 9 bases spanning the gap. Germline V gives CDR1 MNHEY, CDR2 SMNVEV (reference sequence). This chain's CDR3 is CASRQGGNTEAFF. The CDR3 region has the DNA TGTGCCAGCAGACAGGGCGGGAACACTGAAGCTTTCTTT.

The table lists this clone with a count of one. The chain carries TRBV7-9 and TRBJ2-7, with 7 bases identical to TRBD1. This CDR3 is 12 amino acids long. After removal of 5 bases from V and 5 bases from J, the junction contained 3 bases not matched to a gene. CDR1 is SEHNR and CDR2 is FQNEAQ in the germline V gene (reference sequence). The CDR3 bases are TGTGCCAGCAGCCGCGGACAGGACGAGCAGTACTTC. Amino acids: CASSRGQDEQYF.

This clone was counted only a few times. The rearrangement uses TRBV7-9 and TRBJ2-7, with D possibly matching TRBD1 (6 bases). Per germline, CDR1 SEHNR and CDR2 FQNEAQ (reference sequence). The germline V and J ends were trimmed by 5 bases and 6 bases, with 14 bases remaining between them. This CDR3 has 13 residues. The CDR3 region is CASSAYREGEQYF. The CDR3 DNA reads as TGTGCCAGCAGCGCATACAGGGAAGGCGAGCAGTACTTC.